This T cell receptor beta chain is from a study of control samples from healthy donors and cancer patients. Here immunoSEQ multiplex PCR was the method, and the copy in TCRdb shows in-frame clones only, minus some. The table has hundreds of thousands of clones, approximately 90% seen once. CDR1 and CDR2 from the germline V gene are SEHNR and FQNEAQ (reference sequence). CDR3 length equals 16 residues. As concerns this clone: The junction and the germline gene differ at one end; a read error may be behind it.

V is TRBV7-9 and J is TRBJ1-6; 7 nucleotides agree with TRBD1. The sequenced sample was PBMCs. This sequence was found in a man aged 35-49 years with head and neck cancer. The CDR3 region is CASRPVQGPYSSPLHF. CDR3 DNA: TGTGCCAGCAGGCCAGTACAGGGGCCCTATAGTTCACCCCTCCACTTT.